This entry lists 26 T cell receptor beta chains sequenced from one sample in a study of human T cells and chemical hapten exposure. Time point indicated: pre-sensitization, week 0. Treatment noted: therapeutic diphenylcyclopropenone sensitization with weekly scalp DPC. MiXCR was run by TCRdb on the RACE reads, yielding one entry per CDR3 protein. The profile shows 190,000 or so distinct CDR3 sequences, just under 30% of them singletons. This sample comprised whole blood, obtained in connection with sensitization to the hapten diphenylcyclopropenone (DPC). The receptors originated from a woman in her 30s with alopecia areata. Some clones in this sample may be carry-over from other donors' samples.

In its sample, this clonotype was seen a few times. The gene calls are TRBV2 and TRBJ2-6; 8 bases agree with TRBD1. V lost 6 bases to trimming and J lost 2 bases; unmatched junction nucleotides: 0. CDR3 length: 14 residues. CDR1 is SNHLY, CDR2 FYNNEI, per germline. The CDR3 loop reads CASRDRAGANVLTF. For the CDR3, the DNA is TGTGCCAGCAGGGACAGGGCTGGGGCCAACGTCCTGACTTTC.

The rearrangement links TRBV2 to TRBJ1-1; D uncertain. This CDR3 is built from 10 residues. V lost 7 bases, J lost 7 bases, and 7 bases lay in between. Germline assignment: CDR1 SNHLY and CDR2 FYNNEI. CDR3 nucleotides: TGTGCCAGCAAGAGCGTTGAAGCTTTCTTT. Encoded protein: CASKSVEAFF. Looking up the rest from reference TRBV2 and TRBJ1-1 gives the full variable domain: EPEVTQTPSHQVTQMGQEVILRCVPISNHLYFYWYRQILGQKVEFLVSFYNNEISEKSEIFDDQFSVERPDGSNFTLKIRSTKLEDSAMYFCASKSVEAFFGQGTRLTVV.

The chain uses TRBV27 and TRBJ2-1; D may be TRBD1 or TRBD2 (7 bases each). The CDR3 contains 13 residues. V was trimmed by 5 bases and J by 6 bases, leaving 11 bases between them. Germline assignment: CDR1 MNHEY and CDR2 SMNVEV (reference sequence). The chain's CDR3 is CASSVRGGNEQFF. The CDR3 DNA is TGTGCCAGCAGTGTCAGGGGGGGCAATGAGCAGTTCTTC.

This clonotype was detected many times. The chain couples TRBV29-1 to TRBJ2-2; a weak D match, TRBD1 (6 bases). The ends were cut back, 6 bases at V and 1 base at J, with 9 bases in the middle. Germline lookup yields CDR1 SQVTM and CDR2 ANQGSEA. CDR3 size: 13 residues. The chain's CDR3 is CSVGTRNTGELFF. CDR3 bases: TGCAGCGTGGGGACAAGGAACACCGGGGAGCTGTTTTTT.

This clonotype was recorded a few times. The chain joins TRBV28 to TRBJ1-2; weak D call: TRBD1 (6 bases). The CDR3 length is 14 residues. The V end was cut by 5 bases, the J end by 3 bases, with 13 bases between. Germline V CDR1 and CDR2: MDHEN, SYDVKM. CDR3 amino acids: CASSEDRRDYGYTF. For the CDR3, the DNA is TGTGCCAGCAGTGAGGACAGAAGGGACTATGGCTACACCTTC.

V and J are TRBV6-5 and TRBJ2-1; no definite D call. The V end was cut by 2 bases, the J end by 6 bases, with 11 bases between. CDR1 is MNHEY, CDR2 SVGAGI, per germline. CDR3 length: 14 residues. The CDR3 here is CASSYDLDPNEQFF. The CDR3 nucleotides read TGTGCCAGCAGTTACGACCTAGACCCCAATGAGCAGTTCTTC.

This clonotype was seen only a few times. V usage is TRBV28 and J usage is TRBJ1-1; D not resolved. The ends were cut back, 7 bases at V and 1 base at J, with 10 bases in the middle. The CDR3 has 13 residues. CDR1 MDHEN and CDR2 SYDVKM come from the germline V gene. As DNA, the CDR3 is TGTGCCAGCATCGAGACAAGGAACACTGAAGCTTTCTTT. It is translated as CASIETRNTEAFF.

This clonotype appeared a few times. DNA of the CDR3: TGTGCCAGCAGCTTAGTAAGGACAGGGAACGTCTATGGCTACACCTTC. Translating gives CASSLVRTGNVYGYTF. The chain links TRBV7-2 to TRBJ1-2; 8 bases fit TRBD1. CDR1 is SGHTA, CDR2 FQGNSA, per germline. V was clipped by 1 base and J by 4 bases; unmatched bases: 8. The CDR3 length is 16 residues.

The chain employs TRBV7-2 and TRBJ2-7, with 9 bases aligning to TRBD1. Germline values: CDR1 SGHTA, CDR2 FQGNSA. The CDR3 length is 16 residues. V dropped 2 bases and J dropped 2; count of bases not matched to a gene: 7. CDR3 sequence (DNA): TGTGCCAGCAGCTTAAGGGCCGGGACAGGGACCTACGAGCAGTACTTC. Translation gives CASSLRAGTGTYEQYF.

This clonotype appeared many times. The V and J genes are TRBV29-1 and TRBJ1-2; unclear D gene. Germline V gene data show CDR1 as SQVTM and CDR2 as ANQGSEA. Trimming removed 1 base from V and 8 bases from J, with 8 bases in between. This CDR3 has 11 amino acids. In nucleotides, the CDR3 is TGCAGCGTTGAAGGGGTACAGGGCTACACCTTC. Amino acid sequence: CSVEGVQGYTF.

This clonotype was counted a few times. The chain carries TRBV12-3 or TRBV12-4 and TRBJ1-2, with D perhaps TRBD1 (6 bases). Deletions cut 8 bases from V and 4 bases from J, with 14 bases between. The CDR3 consists of 13 residues. This chain's CDR3 is CASSRQAIYGYTF. The CDR3 DNA follows: TGTGCCAGCTCCCGACAGGCGATCTATGGCTACACCTTC.

V gene TRBV12-3 or TRBV12-4 combines with J gene TRBJ2-3; D uncertain. This CDR3 is 14 amino acids long. V lost 3 bases, J lost 2 bases, and 9 bases lay in between. The CDR3 is CASSFVKNTDTQYF. CDR3 sequence (DNA): TGTGCCAGCAGTTTCGTCAAAAACACAGATACGCAGTATTTT.

This clonotype was recorded at least ten times. J is TRBJ1-2 and V is TRBV29-1; TRBD1 matches at 9 bases. The V and J ends lost 5 bases and 5 bases, in that order; junction bases with no gene match: 12. This CDR3 is built from 15 residues. Germline CDR1 reads SQVTM; CDR2 reads ANQGSEA. The CDR3: CSVRQTDRGEYGYTF. Written as DNA, the CDR3 is TGCAGCGTTCGGCAGACGGACAGGGGTGAATATGGCTACACCTTC.

This clonotype came up many times. The chain employs TRBV29-1 and TRBJ2-5; TRBD1 might be the D (6 bases). Trimming cost V 7 bases and J 1 base, with 13 bases left between them. The CDR3 is made up of 13 amino acids. CDR1 SQVTM and CDR2 ANQGSEA come from the germline V gene. CDR3 in amino acids: CSAIWDTQETQYF. The CDR3 DNA reads as TGCAGCGCCATATGGGACACCCAAGAGACCCAGTACTTC. Variable domain in full (rest from reference TRBV29-1 and TRBJ2-5): SAVISQKPSRDICQRGTSLTIQCQVDSQVTMMFWYRQQPGQSLTLIATANQGSEATYESGFVIDKFPISRPNLTFSTLTVSNMSPEDSSIYLCSAIWDTQETQYFGPGTRLLVL.

The gene calls are TRBV15 and TRBJ1-5; no clear D gene. Germline CDR1 and CDR2: LNHNV and YYDKDF (reference sequence). V was trimmed by 2 bases and J by 1 base, leaving 6 bases between them. The CDR3 covers 14 residues. The CDR3 DNA follows: TGTGCCACCAGCAGAACGGACAGCAATCAGCCCCAGCATTTT. Its protein product is CATSRTDSNQPQHF.

The chain recombines TRBV20-1 with TRBJ2-7; the match to TRBD2 covers 8 bases. J gave up 4 bases and V 3 bases, and 5 bases lay outside the gene matches. From germline, CDR1 is DFQATT and CDR2 SNEGSKA (reference sequence). The CDR3 extends over 13 amino acids. The CDR3 sequence: CSARGSGVYEQYF. The CDR3 nucleotides are TGCAGTGCTAGGGGTAGCGGGGTATACGAGCAGTACTTC.

DNA for the CDR3: TGTGCCAGCAGCTTAGGCCCTAGCGGGGGGGCTATTGAGCAGTTCTTC. This gives the protein CASSLGPSGGAIEQFF. The chain employs TRBV11-2 and TRBJ2-1; 12 bases fit TRBD2. The CDR3 contains 16 residues. Germline CDR1 is SGHAT and CDR2 is FQNNGV. The junction had 7 bases not matched to a gene; V was cut back by 1 base and J by 9 bases.

This clonotype was detected many times. The V call is TRBV4-3, the J call TRBJ2-6; D unclear. This CDR3 region has 16 residues. Per the germline V gene, CDR1 is LGHNA and CDR2 is YSLEER. V lost 0 bases, J lost 4 bases, and 10 bases lay in between. In DNA form, the CDR3 reads TGCGCCAGCAGCCAAGATTCGGTGGGGGGGGCCAACGTCCTGACTTTC. Protein: CASSQDSVGGANVLTF.

This chain links TRBV4-3 with TRBJ1-1; D is possibly TRBD1 (5 bases). CDR1 is LGHNA and CDR2 is YSLEER in the germline V gene. V was clipped by 0 bases and J by 1 base, with 21 bases between them. The CDR3 runs to 19 residues. The chain's CDR3 is CASSQDLYGGVTGNTEAFF. For the CDR3, the DNA is TGCGCCAGCAGCCAAGATCTCTATGGGGGAGTGACGGGGAACACTGAAGCTTTCTTT.

The V call is TRBV4-2, the J call TRBJ1-1; a possible D gene is TRBD1 (5 bases). There are 15 residues in the CDR3. Germline-derived CDR1 and CDR2 are LGHNA and YNFKEQ. Trimming took off 4 bases at V and 0 bases at J, with 12 bases between the two ends. As DNA, the CDR3 is TGTGCCAGCAGCCGGGGGGGGTTAATGAACACTGAAGCTTTCTTT. Translating gives CASSRGGLMNTEAFF.

The V and J genes are TRBV11-1 and TRBJ2-7; D ambiguous. The CDR3 totals 14 residues. The V and J ends lost 5 bases and 7 bases respectively, with 18 bases between them. Germline CDR1 reads SGHAT; CDR2 reads FQDESV (reference sequence). The CDR3 DNA sequence: TGTGCCAGCAGCCCCATGATCGGCTCTTTAGAGCAGTACTTC. Translating gives CASSPMIGSLEQYF.

A single count supports this clonotype. This chain links TRBV20-1 with TRBJ2-7; TRBD2 matches at 7 bases. The CDR3 contains 15 residues. The germline gives CDR1 DFQATT, CDR2 SNEGSKA (reference sequence). The junction had 8 bases not matched to a gene; V was cut back by 0 bases and J by 3 bases. The CDR3 is CSARDQGGGHYEQYF. For the CDR3, the DNA is TGCAGTGCTAGAGATCAGGGCGGGGGTCACTACGAGCAGTACTTC.

J is TRBJ2-1 and V is TRBV11-2; tentatively, D is TRBD1 (5 bases). CDR1 is SGHAT, CDR2 FQNNGV, per germline. The CDR3 has 13 amino acids. The germline V and J ends were trimmed by 10 bases and 10 bases, with 20 bases remaining between them. CDR3: CATPPQGRQEQFF. In DNA, the CDR3 is TGTGCCACTCCCCCTCAGGGCCGCCAGGAGCAGTTCTTC.

This rearrangement joins TRBV10-3 to TRBJ2-2; D perhaps matches TRBD1 (5 bases). CDR1 is ENHRY, CDR2 SYGVKD, per germline. The CDR3 has 15 residues. V lost 7 bases, J lost 1 base, and 13 bases lay in between. The CDR3 DNA sequence: TGTGCCATCAAAGGACAATTTGGGAACACCGGGGAGCTGTTTTTT. This codes for CAIKGQFGNTGELFF.

V and J are TRBV5-5 and TRBJ1-6; 8 bases match TRBD1. Germline V CDR1 and CDR2: SGHKS, YYEKEE (reference sequence). The CDR3 covers 14 residues. V trimming: 1 base; J trimming: 7 bases; junction bases outside the gene matches: 1. Written as DNA, the CDR3 is TGTGCCAGCAGCTTGAACAGGGGGAATTCACCCCTCCACTTT. Translating gives CASSLNRGNSPLHF.

This clonotype was counted only a few times. The V gene is TRBV28, the J gene TRBJ1-1, with D maybe TRBD1 (5 bases). Germline assignment: CDR1 MDHEN and CDR2 SYDVKM. V lost 2 bases and J lost 0, with 7 bases in between. This CDR3 region has 14 residues. In DNA, the CDR3 is TGTGCCAGCAGTTTACCCAGGGTGAACACTGAAGCTTTCTTT. It encodes CASSLPRVNTEAFF.